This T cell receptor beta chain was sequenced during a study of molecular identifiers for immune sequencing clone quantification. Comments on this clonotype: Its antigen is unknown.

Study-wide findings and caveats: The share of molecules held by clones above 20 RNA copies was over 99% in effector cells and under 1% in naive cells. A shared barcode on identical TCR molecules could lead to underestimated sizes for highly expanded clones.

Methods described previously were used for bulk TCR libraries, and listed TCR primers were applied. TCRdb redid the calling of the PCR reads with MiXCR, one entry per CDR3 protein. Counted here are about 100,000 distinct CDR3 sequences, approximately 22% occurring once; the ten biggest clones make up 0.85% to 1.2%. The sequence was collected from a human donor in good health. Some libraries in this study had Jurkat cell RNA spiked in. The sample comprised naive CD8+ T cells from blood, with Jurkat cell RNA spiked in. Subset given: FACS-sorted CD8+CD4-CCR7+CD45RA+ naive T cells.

In nucleotides, the CDR3 is TGTGCCAGCAGTTTTAGGGGGGGGAGCACAGATACGCAGTATTTT. Amino acid sequence: CASSFRGGSTDTQYF. The genes are TRBV12-3 or TRBV12-4 and TRBJ2-3; possibly TRBD2 for D (7 bases). This CDR3 has 15 amino acids. Trimming removed 3 bases at V and 0 bases at J, with 10 bases between.